This TCR beta chain derives from a study of CXCR3-negative and CXCR3-positive naive CD8 T cells. Germline assignment: CDR1 MNHEY and CDR2 SMNVEV (reference sequence). There are 14 residues in the CDR3. TRB cDNA libraries were made by UMI-labeled 5' RACE. TCRdb processed the 5' RACE reads again and assigns one entry to each CDR3 protein, with no DNA. The sample shows around 50,000 distinct CDR3 sequences, and roughly 1.6% sits with its ten largest clones. The sequenced sample was naive CXCR3- CD8+ T cells from blood. The subset was: CD45RO-CCR7+CD27+CD95- naive CD8+ T cells lacking CXCR3 (TNR3-). This sequence was found in a human donor in good health. Some clones in this sample may be carry-over from other donors' samples. The chain uses TRBV27 and TRBJ2-7; TCRdb's D call of TRBD1 is untestable without DNA. This chain's CDR3 is CASSFRGQSYEQYF.